This TCR beta chain was profiled in a study of Ad26.COV2.S vaccination and SARS-CoV-2 variants. Looking at the study overall: COV1001, an Ad26.COV2.S trial, supplied this vaccine-arm donor. The vaccine Ad26.COV2.S was put into the muscle once, or twice with 56 days between. Study findings and constraints: Substantial breadth was reportedly displayed by spike-specific CD8+ and CD4+ T cell responses after vaccination. Vaccine and placebo recipients had similar non-spike TCR breadth.

Sequencing used immunoSEQ multiplex PCR; TCRdb keeps in-frame clones, though not all of them. Of 400,000 to 450,000 clones listed, around 90% are singletons. This CDR3 is built from 14 residues. Germline CDR1 SGHRS, CDR2 YFSETQ. V dropped 0 bases and J dropped 3 bases, with 10 bases sitting between them. As concerns this clone: Its matching antigen is unknown.

The treatment denotes: roughly 20 received Ad26.COV2.S at low or high dose, single or two shots; a few received placebo; per-sample allocation not given. The samples were gathered on day 63 after the first injection of vaccine or placebo. This TCR derives from a person between 18 and 59 years old who received the Ad26.COV2.S COVID-19 vaccine or a placebo. Sequenced material: peripheral blood, taken in a trial of Ad26.COV2.S vaccine versus placebo. The chain has TRBV5-1 and TRBJ2-7; TRBD2 is a possible D gene (6 bases). CDR3 DNA: TGCGCCAGCAGCTTGGCCGGGACTGGCTACGAGCAGTACTTC. Translation: CASSLAGTGYEQYF.